This T cell receptor beta chain was obtained from a study of graft-versus-host responses after intestinal transplantation. As for the study in general: The study gave all recipients anti-thymocyte globulin induction, then tacrolimus and steroids for roughly 3 years. Study findings and constraints: Graft-versus-host to host-versus-graft clonal ratios in allografts were high in patients with graft-donor T cell macrochimerism.

Clones were sequenced by immunoSEQ multiplex PCR, and TCRdb holds only the in-frame ones, with some missing. The profile covers 85,000 to 100,000 clones, with 85% to 95% appearing a single time and about 0.073% taken by the ten largest. There are 15 residues in the CDR3. CDR1 and CDR2 from the germline V gene are SGHTA and FQGTGA. The J segment lost 0 bases and the V segment lost 2 bases, leaving 1 base of the junction unmatched. About this clone itself: Its target is unknown.

This TCR was recovered from a human donor who was the organ donor for an intestinal transplant. The chain recombines TRBV7-3 with TRBJ2-1; 7 nucleotides line up with TRBD1. This specimen consisted of unstimulated CD8+ T cells sorted from spleen or lymph node cells, obtained before transplant. The CDR3 sequence: CASSLYRGSYNEQFF. The CDR3 DNA reads TGTGCCAGCAGCTTATACAGGGGCTCCTACAATGAGCAGTTCTTC.